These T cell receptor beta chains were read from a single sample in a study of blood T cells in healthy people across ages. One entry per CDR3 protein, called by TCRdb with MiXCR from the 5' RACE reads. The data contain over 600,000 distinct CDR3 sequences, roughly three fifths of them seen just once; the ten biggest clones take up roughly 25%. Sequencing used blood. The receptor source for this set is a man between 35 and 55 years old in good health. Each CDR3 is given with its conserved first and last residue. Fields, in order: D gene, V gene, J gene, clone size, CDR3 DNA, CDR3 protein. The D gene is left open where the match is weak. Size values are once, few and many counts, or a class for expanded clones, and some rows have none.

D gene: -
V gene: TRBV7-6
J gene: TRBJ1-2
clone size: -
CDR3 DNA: TGTGCCAGCAGCTTGGAGACAGGTTTGATTTTGGACGGCTACACCTTC
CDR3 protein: CASSLETGLILDGYTF

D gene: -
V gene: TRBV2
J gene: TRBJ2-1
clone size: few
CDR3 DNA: TGTGCCAGCAGTCCCACAGGCTCCCCAACTCACAATGAGCAGTTCTTC
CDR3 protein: CASSPTGSPTHNEQFF

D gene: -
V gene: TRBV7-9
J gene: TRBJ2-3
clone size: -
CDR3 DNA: TGTGCCAGCAGCTTTACGGGCTGGGCAGATACGCAGTATTTT
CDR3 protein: CASSFTGWADTQYF

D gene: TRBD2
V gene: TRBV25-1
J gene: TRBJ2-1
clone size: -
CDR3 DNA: TGTGCCAGCAGCCGCAGCGGGAGAGTCTACAATGAGCAGTTCTTC
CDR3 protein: CASSRSGRVYNEQFF

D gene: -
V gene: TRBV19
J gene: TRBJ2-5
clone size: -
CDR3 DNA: TGTGCCAGTAGGGGGACCAAACAGGGGAGGAATGAGCAGTACTTC
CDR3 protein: CASRGTKQGRNEQYF

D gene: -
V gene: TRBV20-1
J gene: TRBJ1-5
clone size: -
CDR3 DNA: TGCAGTGCTAGACGGGCACCTACAAGGTGGAGCAATCAGCCCCAGCATTTT
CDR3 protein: CSARRAPTRWSNQPQHF

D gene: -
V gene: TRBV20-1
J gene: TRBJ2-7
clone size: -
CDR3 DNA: TGCAGTGCTAGAGGGTTGGACAGCCCCTACGAGCAGTACTTC
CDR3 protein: CSARGLDSPYEQYF

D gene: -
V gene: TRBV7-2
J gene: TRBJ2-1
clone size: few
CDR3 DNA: TGTGCCAGCAGCACGCAGAACAATGAGCAGTTCTTC
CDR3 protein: CASSTQNNEQFF

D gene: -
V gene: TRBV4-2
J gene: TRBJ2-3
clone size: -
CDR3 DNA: TGTGCCAGCAGCCAAGGTCGTATGGGACAGCAGTATTTT
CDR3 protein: CASSQGRMGQQYF

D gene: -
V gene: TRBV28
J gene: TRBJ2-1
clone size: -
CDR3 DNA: TGTGCCAGCAGTTTATATCAGGGGGGAAATGAGCAGTTCTTC
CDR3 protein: CASSLYQGGNEQFF

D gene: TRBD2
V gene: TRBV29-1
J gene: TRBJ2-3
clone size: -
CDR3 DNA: TGCAGCGTCCTAGCGGGGGCTAGAGATACGCAGTATTTT
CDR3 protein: CSVLAGARDTQYF

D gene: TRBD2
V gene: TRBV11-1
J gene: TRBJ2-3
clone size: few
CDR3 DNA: TGTGCCAGCAGCCCGCGACTAGCGGGAGTAACTAGCACAGATACGCAGTATTTT
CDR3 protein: CASSPRLAGVTSTDTQYF

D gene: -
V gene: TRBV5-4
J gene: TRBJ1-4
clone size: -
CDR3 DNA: TGTGCCAGCAGCGTCACGGGTTGGGCTAATGAAAAACTGTTTTTT
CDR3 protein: CASSVTGWANEKLFF

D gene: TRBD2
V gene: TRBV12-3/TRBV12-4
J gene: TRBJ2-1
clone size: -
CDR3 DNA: TGTGCCAGCAGTTTTAATAGCGGGAGGCCCCGTGAGCAGTTCTTC
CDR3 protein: CASSFNSGRPREQFF

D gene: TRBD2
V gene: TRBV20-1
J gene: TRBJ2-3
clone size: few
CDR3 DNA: TGCAGTGCTAGAGATGGTCGAGGGCGGGGGGATACGCAGTATTTT
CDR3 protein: CSARDGRGRGDTQYF

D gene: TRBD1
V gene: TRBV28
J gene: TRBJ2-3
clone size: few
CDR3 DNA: TGTGCCAGCAGTTTATCCCAGACAGGGGGGTATACGCAGTATTTT
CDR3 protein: CASSLSQTGGYTQYF

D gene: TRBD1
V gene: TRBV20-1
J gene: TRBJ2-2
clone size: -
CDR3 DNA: TGCAGTGCTCAGGGACAGGTAGCCGGGGAGCTGTTTTTT
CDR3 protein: CSAQGQVAGELFF

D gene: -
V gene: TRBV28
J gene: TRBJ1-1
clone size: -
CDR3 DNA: TGTGCCAGCATTCACACTGAAGCTTTCTTT
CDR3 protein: CASIHTEAFF

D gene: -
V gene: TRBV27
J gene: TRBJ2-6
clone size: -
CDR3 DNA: TGTGCCAGCAGTCTGAGACAGGGAGGGCGTTCTGGGGCCAACGTCCTGACTTTC
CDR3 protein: CASSLRQGGRSGANVLTF

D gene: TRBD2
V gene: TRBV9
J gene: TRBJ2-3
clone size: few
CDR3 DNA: TGTGCCAGCAGCGTAGCGGGAGGGTATAGCACAGATACGCAGTATTTT
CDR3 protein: CASSVAGGYSTDTQYF

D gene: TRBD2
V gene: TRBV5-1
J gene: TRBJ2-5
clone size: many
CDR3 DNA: TGCGCCAGCAGCGTTTCAGCGGGAACGGAAGAGACCCAGTACTTC
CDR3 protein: CASSVSAGTEETQYF

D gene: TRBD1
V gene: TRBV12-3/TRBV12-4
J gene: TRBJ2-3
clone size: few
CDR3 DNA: TGTGCCAGCAGTTGGACAGGGTTAGGGGATACGCAGTATTTT
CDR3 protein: CASSWTGLGDTQYF

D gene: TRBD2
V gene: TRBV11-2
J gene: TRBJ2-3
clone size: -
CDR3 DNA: TGTGCCAGCGAAAATACCCTCGGGACTAGCGGAAGCACAGATACGCAGTATTTT
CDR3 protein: CASENTLGTSGSTDTQYF

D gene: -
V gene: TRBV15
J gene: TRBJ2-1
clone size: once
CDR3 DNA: TGTGCCACCAGCAAGAGGGGCTCCTACAATGAGCAGTTCTTC
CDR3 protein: CATSKRGSYNEQFF

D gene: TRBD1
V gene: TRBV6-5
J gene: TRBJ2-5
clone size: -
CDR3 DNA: TGTGCCAGCAGGGCAACAGGGGGGACAGAGACCCAGTACTTC
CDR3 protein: CASRATGGTETQYF

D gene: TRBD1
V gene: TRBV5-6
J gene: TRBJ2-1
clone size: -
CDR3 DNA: TGTGCCAGCAGCAGAATACCGGGACAGCGATACAATGAGCAGTTCTTC
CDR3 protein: CASSRIPGQRYNEQFF

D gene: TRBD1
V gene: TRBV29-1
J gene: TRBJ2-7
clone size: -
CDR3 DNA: TGCAGCGTTGAGGGGACAGGGATCCCCTACGAGCAGTACTTC
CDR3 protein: CSVEGTGIPYEQYF

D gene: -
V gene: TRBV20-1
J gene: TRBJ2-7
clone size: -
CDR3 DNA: TGCAGTGCTATGTGGCGGGGCTACGAGCAGTACTTC
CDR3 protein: CSAMWRGYEQYF

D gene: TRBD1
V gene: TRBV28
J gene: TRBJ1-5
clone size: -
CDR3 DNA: TGTGCCAGCAGCCATACCATTGGACAGGGGTCTAGCAATCAGCCCCAGCATTTT
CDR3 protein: CASSHTIGQGSSNQPQHF

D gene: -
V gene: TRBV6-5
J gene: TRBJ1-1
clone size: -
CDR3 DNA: TGTGCCAGCAGTTACCGGAGGGATATGAACACTGAAGCTTTCTTT
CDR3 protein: CASSYRRDMNTEAFF

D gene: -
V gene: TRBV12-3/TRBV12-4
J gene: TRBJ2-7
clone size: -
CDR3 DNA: TGTGCCAGCAGTCTTCACCGAACAGGGTACGAGCAGTACTTC
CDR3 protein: CASSLHRTGYEQYF

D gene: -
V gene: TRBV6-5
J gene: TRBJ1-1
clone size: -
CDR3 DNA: TGTGCCAGCAGTCAAATCGGGGGACGAGCTTTCTTT
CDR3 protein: CASSQIGGRAFF

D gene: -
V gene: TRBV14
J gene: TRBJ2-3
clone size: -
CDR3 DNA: TGTGCCAGCAGCCAAGCGGTCGAGGCCGCAGATACGCAGTATTTT
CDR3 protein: CASSQAVEAADTQYF

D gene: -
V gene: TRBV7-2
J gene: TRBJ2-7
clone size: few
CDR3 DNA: TGTGCCAGCAGCTTAATGGGGGACCCGGGGCCCTACGAGCAGTACTTC
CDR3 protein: CASSLMGDPGPYEQYF

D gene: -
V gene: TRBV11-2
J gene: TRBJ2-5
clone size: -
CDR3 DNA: TGTGCCATCCCCCTGGGACGAGAGACCCAGTACTTC
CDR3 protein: CAIPLGRETQYF

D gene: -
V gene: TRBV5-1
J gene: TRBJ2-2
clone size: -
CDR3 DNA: TGCGCCAGCAGCTTGGGCGGATTCGGGTCGGGCACCGGGGAGCTGTTTTTT
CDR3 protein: CASSLGGFGSGTGELFF

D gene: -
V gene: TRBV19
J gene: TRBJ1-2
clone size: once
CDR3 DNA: TGTGCCAGTAGTATTCAGACGGTCAACTATGGCTACACCTTC
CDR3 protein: CASSIQTVNYGYTF

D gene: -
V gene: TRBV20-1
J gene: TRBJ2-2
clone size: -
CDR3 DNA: TGCAGTGCCAGAGGGGACGCCAACACCGGGGAGCTGTTTTTT
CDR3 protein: CSARGDANTGELFF

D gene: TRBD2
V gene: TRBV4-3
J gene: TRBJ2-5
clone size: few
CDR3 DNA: TGCGCCAGCAGCCCACGACTAGCGGGGGTACAAGAGACCCAGTACTTC
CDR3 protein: CASSPRLAGVQETQYF

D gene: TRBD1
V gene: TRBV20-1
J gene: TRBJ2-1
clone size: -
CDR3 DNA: TGCAGTGCTAAAATCAGCCAGGACAGGGGAATGTATGAGCAGTTCTTC
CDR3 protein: CSAKISQDRGMYEQFF

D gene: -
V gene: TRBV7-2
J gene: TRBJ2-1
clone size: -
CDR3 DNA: TGTGCCAGCAGCCCACAACGAGACTCATCGGGTGAGCAGTTCTTC
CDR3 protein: CASSPQRDSSGEQFF

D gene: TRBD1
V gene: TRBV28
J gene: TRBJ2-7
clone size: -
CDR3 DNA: TGTGCCAGCAGTCCGGCGGACAGGCAGACCTACGAGCAGTACTTC
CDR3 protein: CASSPADRQTYEQYF

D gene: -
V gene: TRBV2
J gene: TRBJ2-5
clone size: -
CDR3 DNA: TGTGCCAGCAGTGGGGGGCAGTACTTC
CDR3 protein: CASSGGQYF

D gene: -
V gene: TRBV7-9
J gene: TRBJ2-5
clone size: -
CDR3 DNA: TGTGCCAGCAGGGGGGGACTTCAAGAGACCCAGTACTTC
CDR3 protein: CASRGGLQETQYF

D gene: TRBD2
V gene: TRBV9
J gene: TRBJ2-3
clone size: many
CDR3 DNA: TGTGCCAGCAGCCCCCGGACTAGCGGGGGCACAGATACGCAGTATTTT
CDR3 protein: CASSPRTSGGTDTQYF

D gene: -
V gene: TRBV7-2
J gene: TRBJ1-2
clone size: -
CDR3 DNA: TGTGCCAGCAGCCCTGGGCCTCTAAACTTGGGTGGCTACACCTTC
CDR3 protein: CASSPGPLNLGGYTF

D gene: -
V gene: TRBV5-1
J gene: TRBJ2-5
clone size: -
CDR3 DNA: TGCGCCAGCAGGTCCACCGGGACTCGACAAGAGACCCAGTACTTC
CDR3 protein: CASRSTGTRQETQYF

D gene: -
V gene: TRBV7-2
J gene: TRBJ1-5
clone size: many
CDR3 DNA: TGTGCCAGCACCACCGGGGGGAATAGCAATCAGCCCCAGCATTTT
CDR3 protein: CASTTGGNSNQPQHF